These T cell receptor beta chains were read from a single sample in a study of immune heterogeneity within non-small cell lung tumors. One entry per CDR3 protein, called by TCRdb with MiXCR from the multiplex PCR reads. The sample lists more than 9,500 distinct CDR3 sequences; roughly 30% were seen once. The source material was lung tumor tissue. The receptors stem from a man aged 60 to 75 with non-small cell lung cancer. Each CDR3 is given with its conserved first and last residue. The order of the fields is D gene, J gene, V gene, clone size, CDR3 DNA, CDR3 protein. D genes are given only for firm matches. Expanded clones are given a class, and other clones once, few, many or no size at all.

D gene: .
J gene: TRBJ2-7
V gene: TRBV28
clone size: medium-sized
CDR3 DNA: TGTGCCAGCAGAATGAGGGGGGGTGTTGCCTACGAGCAGTACTTC
CDR3 protein: CASRMRGGVAYEQYF

D gene: .
J gene: TRBJ1-1
V gene: TRBV7-2
clone size: .
CDR3 DNA: TGTGCCAGCAGCTTGATGAACACTGAAGCTTTCTTT
CDR3 protein: CASSLMNTEAFF

D gene: .
J gene: TRBJ1-2
V gene: TRBV20-1
clone size: many
CDR3 DNA: TGCAGTGCTAGCAGATTTAACTATGGCTACACCTTC
CDR3 protein: CSASRFNYGYTF

D gene: .
J gene: TRBJ1-5
V gene: TRBV19
clone size: medium-sized
CDR3 DNA: TGTGCCAGTAGTCTAGACAGTGCCCTAGGAGGACAGCCCCAGCATTTT
CDR3 protein: CASSLDSALGGQPQHF

D gene: .
J gene: TRBJ1-2
V gene: TRBV6-9
clone size: .
CDR3 DNA: TGTGCCAGCAGTTATTCCCCGCCCACCACCGCCAGGAACTATGGCTACACCTTC
CDR3 protein: CASSYSPPTTARNYGYTF

D gene: .
J gene: TRBJ1-4
V gene: TRBV19
clone size: many
CDR3 DNA: TGTGCCAGCAGGACAGCAGGAGAAAAACTGTTTTTT
CDR3 protein: CASRTAGEKLFF

D gene: TRBD2
J gene: TRBJ2-1
V gene: TRBV10-3
clone size: .
CDR3 DNA: TGTGCCATCAGAACCGGCGGGACTCGCTCTCCCGGGACTAGCGGGTTCAATGAGCAGTTCTTC
CDR3 protein: CAIRTGGTRSPGTSGFNEQFF

D gene: .
J gene: TRBJ2-3
V gene: TRBV19
clone size: large
CDR3 DNA: TGTGCCAGTAGTAGGGCCGGCACAGATACGCAGTATTTT
CDR3 protein: CASSRAGTDTQYF

D gene: TRBD1
J gene: TRBJ2-3
V gene: TRBV5-1
clone size: .
CDR3 DNA: TGCGCCAGCAGCCGGGACAGGGGGAGAACAGATACGCAGTATTTT
CDR3 protein: CASSRDRGRTDTQYF

D gene: .
J gene: TRBJ1-4
V gene: TRBV6-1
clone size: .
CDR3 DNA: TGTGCCAGCAGTGAAGGTGGCGGGAGGGCTAATGAAAAACTGTTTTTT
CDR3 protein: CASSEGGGRANEKLFF

D gene: .
J gene: TRBJ2-7
V gene: TRBV7-9
clone size: many
CDR3 DNA: TGTGCCAGCAGCTTAGGAAGCTACGAGCAGTACTTC
CDR3 protein: CASSLGSYEQYF

D gene: .
J gene: TRBJ2-2
V gene: TRBV25-1
clone size: few
CDR3 DNA: TGTGCCAGCAGCCTAGTAGGGGGGACCGGGGAGCTGTTTTTT
CDR3 protein: CASSLVGGTGELFF

D gene: TRBD1
J gene: TRBJ1-5
V gene: TRBV28
clone size: .
CDR3 DNA: TGTGCCAGCGACCCAGGGGGCATAAGCAATCAGCCCCAGCATTTT
CDR3 protein: CASDPGGISNQPQHF

D gene: .
J gene: TRBJ1-5
V gene: TRBV15
clone size: .
CDR3 DNA: TGTGCCACCAGCAGAGAGTTGGGACCTGCCGGGATCAATCAGCCCCAGCATTTT
CDR3 protein: CATSRELGPAGINQPQHF

D gene: .
J gene: TRBJ2-5
V gene: TRBV3-1
clone size: many
CDR3 DNA: TGTGCCAGCAGCCAAGAGTACGGACGGCAAGAGACCCAGTACTTC
CDR3 protein: CASSQEYGRQETQYF

D gene: .
J gene: TRBJ1-1
V gene: TRBV7-9
clone size: medium-sized
CDR3 DNA: TGTGCCAGCAGCTTAGGGAACCCGAACACTGAAGCTTTCTTT
CDR3 protein: CASSLGNPNTEAFF

D gene: TRBD2
J gene: TRBJ2-7
V gene: TRBV7-2
clone size: medium-sized
CDR3 DNA: TGTGCCAGCAGCTTAAGGAGCGGGGGGAGACTTACCTACGAGCAGTACTTC
CDR3 protein: CASSLRSGGRLTYEQYF

D gene: TRBD1
J gene: TRBJ2-7
V gene: TRBV10-3
clone size: many
CDR3 DNA: TGTGCCATCAGTACAGGGGGGTACGAGCAGTACTTC
CDR3 protein: CAISTGGYEQYF

D gene: .
J gene: TRBJ2-2
V gene: TRBV7-2
clone size: medium-sized
CDR3 DNA: TGTGCCAGCAGCTTAGGGGGTTCTCAACCCGGGGAGCTGTTTTTT
CDR3 protein: CASSLGGSQPGELFF

D gene: .
J gene: TRBJ2-7
V gene: TRBV11-2
clone size: .
CDR3 DNA: TGTGCCAGCAGCTATGGGGGCAATGCCTACGAGCAGTACTTC
CDR3 protein: CASSYGGNAYEQYF

D gene: .
J gene: TRBJ2-2
V gene: TRBV7-2
clone size: .
CDR3 DNA: TGTGCCAGCAGCTTAGTTGGGGCGCCCGGGGAGCTGTTTTTT
CDR3 protein: CASSLVGAPGELFF

D gene: TRBD2
J gene: TRBJ2-1
V gene: TRBV28
clone size: many
CDR3 DNA: TGTGCCAGCAGTACTAGACTAGCGGGGCGCCTACATGAGCAGTTCTTC
CDR3 protein: CASSTRLAGRLHEQFF

D gene: .
J gene: TRBJ1-4
V gene: TRBV7-8
clone size: .
CDR3 DNA: TGTGCCAGCAGCTTGGGTCTACACGAAAAACTGTTTTTT
CDR3 protein: CASSLGLHEKLFF

D gene: .
J gene: TRBJ1-2
V gene: TRBV9
clone size: medium-sized
CDR3 DNA: TGTGCCAGCAGCGTAGCCGGGTATTCTAACTATGGCTACACCTTC
CDR3 protein: CASSVAGYSNYGYTF

D gene: .
J gene: TRBJ2-7
V gene: TRBV11-1
clone size: few
CDR3 DNA: TGTGCCAGCAGCTTAGTAGGATCCTTCCCCTACGAGCAGTACTTC
CDR3 protein: CASSLVGSFPYEQYF

D gene: .
J gene: TRBJ1-1
V gene: TRBV30
clone size: .
CDR3 DNA: TGTGCCTGGAGTGTTGGGGGGATGAACACTGAAGCTTTCTTT
CDR3 protein: CAWSVGGMNTEAFF

D gene: TRBD2
J gene: TRBJ2-7
V gene: TRBV5-4
clone size: few
CDR3 DNA: TGTGCCAGCAGCCAAGGACTAGCGGAAACCTACGAGCAGTACTTC
CDR3 protein: CASSQGLAETYEQYF

D gene: .
J gene: TRBJ1-2
V gene: TRBV24-1
clone size: medium-sized
CDR3 DNA: TGTGCCACCAGTGATTTGGGGGTAGGGTCGCCCTATGGCTACACCTTC
CDR3 protein: CATSDLGVGSPYGYTF

D gene: .
J gene: TRBJ2-5
V gene: TRBV20-1
clone size: .
CDR3 DNA: TGCAGTGCTAGAGACCGGGGGACAGGGATAGCGGGAGAGGGAGAGATCCAGTACTTC
CDR3 protein: CSARDRGTGIAGEGEIQYF

D gene: .
J gene: TRBJ1-5
V gene: TRBV27
clone size: medium-sized
CDR3 DNA: TGTGCCAGCAGTTTATCTGGGAACAATCAGCCCCAGCATTTT
CDR3 protein: CASSLSGNNQPQHF

D gene: TRBD2
J gene: TRBJ2-1
V gene: TRBV5-1
clone size: .
CDR3 DNA: TGCGCCAGCAGCTTCCCTGTCGGCAGCGGGAGGGCCATAAATGAGCAGTTCTTC
CDR3 protein: CASSFPVGSGRAINEQFF

D gene: .
J gene: TRBJ1-1
V gene: TRBV12-3/TRBV12-4
clone size: .
CDR3 DNA: TGTGCCAGCAGTTTAGCGGTTTCTGTAGGGCCGGATACTGAAGCTTTCTTT
CDR3 protein: CASSLAVSVGPDTEAFF

D gene: .
J gene: TRBJ2-3
V gene: TRBV7-9
clone size: many
CDR3 DNA: TGTGCCAGCAGCTTAGCCCCCGGTCAAGGCGACAGACAAAGAGTGGATACGCAGTATTTT
CDR3 protein: CASSLAPGQGDRQRVDTQYF

D gene: TRBD1
J gene: TRBJ1-2
V gene: TRBV18
clone size: many
CDR3 DNA: TGTGCCAGCTCACAGGGACAGGCACGTATGGCTACAACCTTC
CDR3 protein: CASSQGQARMATTF

D gene: .
J gene: TRBJ2-5
V gene: TRBV5-1
clone size: many
CDR3 DNA: TGCGCCAGCAGCTATCGTAGCGGTCAAGAGACCCAGTACTTC
CDR3 protein: CASSYRSGQETQYF

D gene: .
J gene: TRBJ2-5
V gene: TRBV18
clone size: .
CDR3 DNA: TGTGCCAGCTCACCTATGGGGTACCAAGAGACCCAGTACTTC
CDR3 protein: CASSPMGYQETQYF

D gene: .
J gene: TRBJ2-5
V gene: TRBV5-6
clone size: .
CDR3 DNA: TGTGCCAGCAGCGACCTGGGGACGAGATTGGGAGAGACCCAGTACTTC
CDR3 protein: CASSDLGTRLGETQYF

D gene: .
J gene: TRBJ2-1
V gene: TRBV28
clone size: .
CDR3 DNA: TGTGCCAGCAGTTTTTCTAATGAGCAGTTCTTC
CDR3 protein: CASSFSNEQFF

D gene: .
J gene: TRBJ2-7
V gene: TRBV30
clone size: medium-sized
CDR3 DNA: TGTGCCTGGAGTAGTAATCCCCCGGGGGCTGGGGCGGGCGAGCAGTACTTC
CDR3 protein: CAWSSNPPGAGAGEQYF

D gene: .
J gene: TRBJ1-1
V gene: TRBV15
clone size: medium-sized
CDR3 DNA: TGTGCCACCAGCCCAGGACGGGGGAGGACTGAAGCTTTCTTT
CDR3 protein: CATSPGRGRTEAFF

D gene: TRBD1
J gene: TRBJ1-2
V gene: TRBV30
clone size: .
CDR3 DNA: TGTGCCTGGAGAGACAGGGGGCGATACTATGGCTACACCTTC
CDR3 protein: CAWRDRGRYYGYTF

D gene: TRBD2
J gene: TRBJ2-2
V gene: TRBV4-1
clone size: .
CDR3 DNA: TGCGCCAGCAGCCAAGATGGGACTGTAAGCGGGAGGGGCACCGGGGAGCTGTTTTTT
CDR3 protein: CASSQDGTVSGRGTGELFF

D gene: .
J gene: TRBJ2-6
V gene: TRBV2
clone size: medium-sized
CDR3 DNA: TGTGCCAGCAGAGTAAGAAGCTCTGGGGCCAACGTCCTGACTTTC
CDR3 protein: CASRVRSSGANVLTF

D gene: TRBD2
J gene: TRBJ2-7
V gene: TRBV5-1
clone size: medium-sized
CDR3 DNA: TGCGCCAGCAGCCCGGCGGCCCTACTAGCGGGATACTACGAGCAGTACTTC
CDR3 protein: CASSPAALLAGYYEQYF

D gene: .
J gene: TRBJ2-1
V gene: TRBV12-3/TRBV12-4
clone size: many
CDR3 DNA: TGTGCCAGCTATCAGGACCAGCGATACAATGAGCAGTTCTTC
CDR3 protein: CASYQDQRYNEQFF

D gene: .
J gene: TRBJ2-3
V gene: TRBV20-1
clone size: many
CDR3 DNA: TGCAGTGCAGAGAGCGCTGACACAGATACGCAGTATTTT
CDR3 protein: CSAESADTDTQYF

D gene: .
J gene: TRBJ2-7
V gene: TRBV27
clone size: medium-sized
CDR3 DNA: TGTGCCAGCAGTTTATCCCTCGGCAGGGCAGGGAGGGAGCAGTACTTC
CDR3 protein: CASSLSLGRAGREQYF

D gene: TRBD2
J gene: TRBJ2-3
V gene: TRBV10-3
clone size: many
CDR3 DNA: TGTGCCATCCGATGGACTAGCCAGAGCACAGATACGCAGTATTTT
CDR3 protein: CAIRWTSQSTDTQYF

D gene: .
J gene: TRBJ1-6
V gene: TRBV27
clone size: .
CDR3 DNA: TGTGCCAGCAGCACGGGGGGCTGGTCACCCCTCCACTTT
CDR3 protein: CASSTGGWSPLHF

D gene: .
J gene: TRBJ2-7
V gene: TRBV3-2
clone size: many
CDR3 DNA: TGTGCCAGCAGCCAAGTTGGACCCCGCCGAGGGGGGGAGCAGTACTTC
CDR3 protein: CASSQVGPRRGGEQYF

D gene: TRBD1
J gene: TRBJ1-2
V gene: TRBV27
clone size: .
CDR3 DNA: TGTGCCAACAGAAGACAGGGGCCTTACTATGGCTACACCTTC
CDR3 protein: CANRRQGPYYGYTF

D gene: .
J gene: TRBJ2-2
V gene: TRBV20-1
clone size: many
CDR3 DNA: TGCAGTGCTAGAGGGGTAGCCACCGGGGAGCTGTTTTTT
CDR3 protein: CSARGVATGELFF

D gene: TRBD1
J gene: TRBJ2-7
V gene: TRBV19
clone size: .
CDR3 DNA: TGTGCCAGTAGTACCCCGGGACAGGGGGCCGGAGAGCAGTACTTC
CDR3 protein: CASSTPGQGAGEQYF

D gene: .
J gene: TRBJ1-2
V gene: TRBV24-1
clone size: .
CDR3 DNA: TGTGCCACCAGTGACCCAGGACGCGGGTATGGCTACACCTTC
CDR3 protein: CATSDPGRGYGYTF

D gene: .
J gene: TRBJ1-2
V gene: TRBV7-2
clone size: medium-sized
CDR3 DNA: TGTGCCAGCAGCTCATTGGGCCCATATGGCTACACCTTC
CDR3 protein: CASSSLGPYGYTF

D gene: TRBD1
J gene: TRBJ2-7
V gene: TRBV5-6
clone size: many
CDR3 DNA: TGTGCCAGCAGCTTGGGGACGGGACAGGGTTACGAGCAGTACTTC
CDR3 protein: CASSLGTGQGYEQYF

D gene: .
J gene: TRBJ1-3
V gene: TRBV6-5
clone size: .
CDR3 DNA: TGTGCCAGCAGTTACTCGCAGGCCTCTGGAAACACCATATATTTT
CDR3 protein: CASSYSQASGNTIYF

D gene: TRBD1
J gene: TRBJ2-2
V gene: TRBV18
clone size: medium-sized
CDR3 DNA: TGTGCCAGCTCCCGGACAGGGAACACCGGGGAGCTGTTTTTT
CDR3 protein: CASSRTGNTGELFF

D gene: TRBD1
J gene: TRBJ1-2
V gene: TRBV12-3/TRBV12-4
clone size: .
CDR3 DNA: TGTGCCAGCAGTTTAGCGGACAGGGCGAAAGGCTACACCTTC
CDR3 protein: CASSLADRAKGYTF